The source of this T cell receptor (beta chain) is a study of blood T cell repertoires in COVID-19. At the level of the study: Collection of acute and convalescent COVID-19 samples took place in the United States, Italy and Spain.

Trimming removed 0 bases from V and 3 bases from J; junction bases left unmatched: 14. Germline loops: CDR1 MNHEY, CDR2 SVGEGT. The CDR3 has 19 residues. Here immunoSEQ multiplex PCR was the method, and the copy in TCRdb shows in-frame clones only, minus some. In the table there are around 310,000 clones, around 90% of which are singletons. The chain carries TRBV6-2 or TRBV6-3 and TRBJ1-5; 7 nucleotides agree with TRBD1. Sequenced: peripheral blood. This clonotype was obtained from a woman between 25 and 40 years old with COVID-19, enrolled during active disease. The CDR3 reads CASSYSPRRGDRDNQPQHF. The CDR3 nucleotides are TGTGCCAGCAGTTACTCTCCCCGTCGTGGAGACAGGGACAATCAGCCCCAGCATTTT.